The 30 T cell receptor beta chains in this list originate from one sample, sequenced in a study of cytomegalovirus exposure and HLA in healthy donors. In the PCR, 60 Vbeta and 13 Jbeta primers were used. Generated by immunoSEQ multiplex PCR, the TCRdb table keeps only in-frame clones and is missing some. This sample yields 180,000 or so clones, of which 72% are seen a single time; 2% to 3% belongs to the top ten. The specimen was PBMCs. These receptors all stem from a human donor in good health.

V and J are TRBV30 and TRBJ2-5, with D perhaps TRBD2 (6 bases). The J call could be wrong; TRBJ2-7 is a better fit for the DNA end. The CDR3 has 12 residues. Germline V lookup: CDR1 GTSNPN, CDR2 SVGIG (reference sequence). The DNA for the CDR3 is TGTGCCTGGAGTGTGTCGGGGGACGAGCAGTACTTC. Translated, it gives CAWSVSGDEQYF.

This clone came up a few times. The chain recombines TRBV30 with TRBJ1-1; D may be TRBD1 (5 bases). Germline CDR1 GTSNPN, CDR2 SVGIG (reference sequence). The CDR3 runs to 12 residues. The ends were cut back, 3 bases at V and 1 base at J, with 6 bases in the middle. Written as DNA, the CDR3 is TGTGCCTGGAGGACAGCGAACACTGAAGCTTTCTTT. Translation: CAWRTANTEAFF.

This chain joins TRBV7-9 and TRBJ1-1, with 8 bases matching TRBD1. Trimming removed 0 bases from V and 4 bases from J; junction bases left unmatched: 4. The CDR3 sequence is 15 residues long. Germline loops: CDR1 SEHNR, CDR2 FQNEAQ (reference sequence). CDR3 coding DNA: TGTGCCAGCAGCTTAGCGACAGGGGCGGGCACTGAAGCTTTCTTT. As protein: CASSLATGAGTEAFF.

This sequence joins TRBV2 and TRBJ1-5; 7 bases are a match to TRBD1. Losses at the gene ends were 6 bases for V and 6 bases for J; bases not matched to a gene: 8. Germline V gene data show CDR1 as SNHLY and CDR2 as FYNNEI. This CDR3 is 14 amino acids long. This CDR3 is CASSGTVSGQPQHF. CDR3 coding DNA: TGTGCCAGCAGCGGGACAGTATCGGGTCAGCCCCAGCATTTT.

The chain combines TRBV6-4 with TRBJ2-3; D might be TRBD1 (6 bases). The CDR3 consists of 15 residues. Trimming cost V 9 bases and J 2 bases, with 18 bases left between them. The germline gives CDR1 MRHNA, CDR2 SNTAGT. The CDR3 is CASSFTGQNTDTQYF. CDR3 nucleotides: TGTGCCAGTTCTTTCACGGGACAAAACACAGATACGCAGTATTTT.

The chain carries TRBV7-2 and TRBJ1-5; D not certain. V was pared by 8 bases and J by 0 bases, with 14 bases between. Germline V lookup: CDR1 SGHTA, CDR2 FQGNSA. This CDR3 has 15 residues. The CDR3 sequence is CASSVGPNSNQPQHF. In DNA form, the CDR3 reads TGTGCCAGCTCCGTGGGCCCGAATAGCAATCAGCCCCAGCATTTT.

The V call is TRBV21-1, the J call TRBJ1-6. TRBV21-1 is classified as a pseudogene. The CDR3 consists of 13 residues. Written as DNA, the CDR3 is TGTGCCAGCAGCGCCCGGAGGGGATCACCCCTCCACTTT. Translating gives CASSARRGSPLHF.

V usage is TRBV9 and J usage is TRBJ2-3; 10 bases fit TRBD2. The germline V gene encodes CDR1 SGDLS and CDR2 YYNGEE. The CDR3 totals 19 residues. The J segment lost 5 bases and the V segment lost 0 bases, leaving 15 bases of the junction unmatched. The DNA of the CDR3 is TGTGCCAGCAGCGTAGAGTTGAGGAGCGGGGGGGGACGGGAAGATACGCAGTATTTT. Its translation is CASSVELRSGGGREDTQYF. The whole variable domain, filled in from reference TRBV9 and TRBJ2-3, reads DSGVTQTPKHLITATGQRVTLRCSPRSGDLSVYWYQQSLDQGLQFLIQYYNGEERAKGNILERFSAQQFPDLHSELNLSSLELGDSALYFCASSVELRSGGGREDTQYFGPGTRLTVL.

A single count supports this clone. This chain connects TRBV7-9 to TRBJ2-7; possibly TRBD2 for D (7 bases). The CDR3 loop spans 14 amino acids. Trimming took off 5 bases at V and 6 bases at J, with 17 bases between the two ends. The germline gives CDR1 SEHNR, CDR2 FQNEAQ (reference sequence). CDR3 protein: CASSPVGRGPEQYF. The CDR3 DNA reads as TGTGCCAGCAGCCCAGTGGGGCGGGGGCCCGAGCAGTACTTC.

This chain joins TRBV6-1 and TRBJ2-7, with D possibly matching TRBD1 (6 bases). The CDR3 extends over 14 amino acids. Trimming left V 8 bases short and J 3 bases short, with 17 bases between. Per the germline V gene, CDR1 is MNHNS and CDR2 is SASEGT. The CDR3 spells CASLYSTGFYEQYF. CDR3 nucleotides: TGTGCCAGCCTATACTCGACAGGTTTCTACGAGCAGTACTTC.

The gene calls are TRBV10-1 and TRBJ1-1; a weak D match, TRBD1 (6 bases). CDR3 length: 15 amino acids. V was pared by 8 bases and J by 4 bases, with 20 bases between. The germline V gene has CDR1 WNHNN and CDR2 SYGVQD (reference sequence). Written as DNA, the CDR3 is TGCGCCAGCTCTCGTACAGGGTTTCCTAGCACTGAAGCTTTCTTT. Translation gives CASSRTGFPSTEAFF.

The chain has TRBV27 and TRBJ2-7; D is ambiguous. This CDR3 contains 13 residues. Germline assignment: CDR1 MNHEY and CDR2 SMNVEV (reference sequence). V gave up 1 base and J gave up 3 bases, with 7 bases separating them. CDR3 loop: CASSLYGNYEQYF. The CDR3 nucleotides read TGTGCCAGCAGTTTATATGGCAACTACGAGCAGTACTTC.

V gene TRBV7-2 combines with J gene TRBJ2-3; D is unresolved. Trimming removed 5 bases at V and 5 bases at J, with 8 bases between. Per the germline V gene, CDR1 is SGHTA and CDR2 is FQGNSA. There are 12 residues in the CDR3. Here the CDR3 DNA reads TGTGCCAGCAGCGTACAAAAAGATACGCAGTATTTT. Translating it yields CASSVQKDTQYF.

The chain joins TRBV6-5 to TRBJ2-5; TRBD1 matches at 12 bases. CDR1 is MNHEY and CDR2 is SVGAGI in the germline V gene. This CDR3 contains 15 residues. V gave up 6 bases and J gave up 2 bases; unmatched junction bases: 4. The CDR3: CASRGTGGGQETQYF. The CDR3, as DNA: TGTGCCAGCAGAGGGACAGGGGGCGGGCAAGAGACCCAGTACTTC.

This clone was seen just once. This CDR3 is CASRLTTANFYGYTF. The CDR3 DNA reads TGTGCCAGCAGATTAACGACAGCTAATTTCTATGGCTACACCTTC. The rearrangement links TRBV6-5 to TRBJ1-2; D possibly corresponds to TRBD1 (5 bases). The CDR3 is 15 amino acids. The germline gives CDR1 MNHEY, CDR2 SVGAGI. Trimming cost V 6 bases and J 4 bases, with 18 bases left between them.

V usage is TRBV25-1 and J usage is TRBJ2-7; 8 nucleotides align to TRBD1. The germline CDR1 and CDR2 sequences are MGHDK and SYGVNS. Losses at the gene ends were 4 bases for V and 2 bases for J; bases not matched to a gene: 13. CDR3 size: 17 residues. CDR3 amino acids: CASSVTQGGISTYEQYF. CDR3 nucleotide sequence: TGTGCCAGCAGTGTAACACAGGGGGGAATTAGTACCTACGAGCAGTACTTC.

The CDR3 DNA reads TGTGCCAGCAGCCCCTGGGACTCCAACTACAATGAGCAGTTCTTC. Protein product: CASSPWDSNYNEQFF. The J gene is TRBJ2-1, the V gene TRBV7-3; a weak D match, TRBD2 (6 bases). Trimming removed 5 bases from V and 3 bases from J, with 14 bases in between. The CDR3 sequence is 15 residues long. CDR1 and CDR2 from the germline V gene are SGHTA and FQGTGA.

This rearrangement joins TRBV27 to TRBJ2-2; unclear D gene. Trimming removed 6 bases from V and 1 base from J, with 9 bases in between. The CDR3 loop spans 14 amino acids. Germline V CDR1 and CDR2: MNHEY, SMNVEV (reference sequence). CDR3 bases: TGTGCCAGCAGAAGAGGAAGGAACACCGGGGAGCTGTTTTTT. This translates into CASRRGRNTGELFF.

The table lists this clone with a few counts. The chain recombines TRBV11-2 with TRBJ1-4, with a possible D match to TRBD1 (6 bases). This CDR3 is 14 amino acids long. Germline V gene sequence: CDR1 SGHAT, CDR2 FQNNGV. With 4 bases removed from V and 4 bases from J, the gap between germline ends came to 10 bases. The CDR3, as DNA: TGTGCCAGCAGCTCCGGGACACTTAATGAAAAACTGTTTTTT. It codes for CASSSGTLNEKLFF.

The chain has TRBV6-6 and TRBJ1-3; possibly TRBD1 for D (6 bases). V lost 4 bases to trimming and J lost 0 bases, with 13 bases between them. The CDR3 covers 16 residues. Germline CDR1 reads MNHNY; CDR2 reads SVGAGI (reference sequence). This CDR3 reads CASSSLGTNSGNTIYF. For the CDR3, the DNA is TGTGCCAGCAGTTCGCTCGGGACAAACTCTGGAAACACCATATATTTT.

The chain joins TRBV7-6 to TRBJ2-7; 7 bases are a match to TRBD2. V was pared by 2 bases and J by 2 bases, with 3 bases of the junction left unmatched. The CDR3 covers 14 residues. The germline V gene has CDR1 SGHVS and CDR2 FNYEAQ. This CDR3 is CASSLTAGPYEQYF. CDR3 bases: TGTGCCAGCAGCTTAACAGCGGGGCCCTACGAGCAGTACTTC.

This rearrangement joins TRBV4-1 to TRBJ1-4, with a tentative D call TRBD1 (5 bases). V lost 6 bases to trimming and J lost 5 bases, with 16 bases between them. The CDR3 totals 15 residues. Germline V CDR1 and CDR2: MGHRA, YSYEKL. The CDR3 DNA is TGCGCCAGCAGGCACGTATTCCGGGGGAATGAAAAACTGTTTTTT. Its protein product is CASRHVFRGNEKLFF.

This chain links TRBV11-3 with TRBJ2-5; the D gene is possibly TRBD2 (5 bases). The germline CDR1 and CDR2 sequences are SGHNT and YENEEA. The V gene lost 2 bases and the J gene lost 2 bases, with 18 bases spanning the gap. The CDR3 runs 17 residues. The CDR3 DNA follows: TGTGCCAGCAGCTTACGGCGGACTTCCGGGGTTCAAGAGACCCAGTACTTC. As protein: CASSLRRTSGVQETQYF.

The V gene is TRBV2, the J gene TRBJ1-5, with 7 bases aligning to TRBD1. There are 15 residues in the CDR3. The germline CDR1 and CDR2 sequences are SNHLY and FYNNEI. With V trimmed by 4 bases and J by 4 bases, 7 bases remained unmatched. The CDR3 DNA reads as TGTGCCAGCAGTGTCTGGACAGGAGATAATCAGCCCCAGCATTTT. Translation: CASSVWTGDNQPQHF.

V and J are TRBV2 and TRBJ1-1, with 7 nucleotides matching TRBD1. The ends lost 4 bases at V and 8 bases at J; junction bases unmatched: 7. This CDR3 region has 13 residues. Germline V gene sequence: CDR1 SNHLY, CDR2 FYNNEI. The CDR3 sequence: CASSVEVGQEAFF. As DNA, the CDR3 is TGTGCCAGCAGTGTCGAAGTGGGACAGGAAGCTTTCTTT. The entire variable domain, with the rest obtained from reference TRBV2 and TRBJ1-1, is as follows: EPEVTQTPSHQVTQMGQEVILRCVPISNHLYFYWYRQILGQKVEFLVSFYNNEISEKSEIFDDQFSVERPDGSNFTLKIRSTKLEDSAMYFCASSVEVGQEAFFGQGTRLTVV.

The count of this clone is one. This rearrangement joins TRBV5-8 to TRBJ2-7; 8 bases agree with TRBD2. The V and J ends lost 5 bases and 6 bases, in that order; junction bases with no gene match: 10. Germline assignment: CDR1 SGHTS and CDR2 YDEGEE. The CDR3 consists of 14 residues. The CDR3 DNA sequence: TGTGCCAGCAGACTCGGACTAGCCGCGAGCGAGCAGTACTTC. Amino acid sequence: CASRLGLAASEQYF.

J is TRBJ1-6 and V is TRBV19; TRBD1 agrees at 7 bases. V lost 1 base to trimming and J lost 9 bases; unmatched junction nucleotides: 6. The CDR3 consists of 15 residues. Per germline, CDR1 LNHDA and CDR2 SQIVND (reference sequence). In DNA form, the CDR3 reads TGTGCCAGTAGTATAGGTCCAAACAGGGGTTCACCCCTCCACTTT. Its translation is CASSIGPNRGSPLHF.

The chain recombines TRBV2 with TRBJ2-7, with D maybe TRBD1 (7 bases). The CDR3 loop spans 14 amino acids. Germline-derived CDR1 and CDR2 are SNHLY and FYNNEI. The V and J ends lost 7 bases and 1 base respectively, with 14 bases between them. The CDR3 DNA follows: TGTGCCAGCAACGTTGCGGGACAGTCCTACGAGCAGTACTTC. This codes for CASNVAGQSYEQYF.

The CDR3 spells CASSEGPGLDTQYF. The CDR3 coding sequence is TGTGCCAGCAGTGAAGGTCCGGGTTTAGATACGCAGTATTTT. The chain uses TRBV2 and TRBJ2-3; D remains unclear. CDR3 length: 14 residues. Trimming cost V 1 base and J 5 bases, with 10 bases left between them. Germline CDR1 and CDR2: SNHLY and FYNNEI. The full variable domain, rest sourced from reference TRBV2 and TRBJ2-3, is EPEVTQTPSHQVTQMGQEVILRCVPISNHLYFYWYRQILGQKVEFLVSFYNNEISEKSEIFDDQFSVERPDGSNFTLKIRSTKLEDSAMYFCASSEGPGLDTQYFGPGTRLTVL.

J is TRBJ1-1 and V is TRBV15; D not resolved. The V gene's germline CDR1 is LNHNV and CDR2 YYDKDF (reference sequence). CDR3 length equals 18 residues. Trimming pared 0 bases from V and 0 bases from J, leaving 17 bases between. In DNA form, the CDR3 reads TGTGCCACCAGCAGAGATCCGCTCGCAGACACCCTGAACACTGAAGCTTTCTTT. It encodes CATSRDPLADTLNTEAFF.